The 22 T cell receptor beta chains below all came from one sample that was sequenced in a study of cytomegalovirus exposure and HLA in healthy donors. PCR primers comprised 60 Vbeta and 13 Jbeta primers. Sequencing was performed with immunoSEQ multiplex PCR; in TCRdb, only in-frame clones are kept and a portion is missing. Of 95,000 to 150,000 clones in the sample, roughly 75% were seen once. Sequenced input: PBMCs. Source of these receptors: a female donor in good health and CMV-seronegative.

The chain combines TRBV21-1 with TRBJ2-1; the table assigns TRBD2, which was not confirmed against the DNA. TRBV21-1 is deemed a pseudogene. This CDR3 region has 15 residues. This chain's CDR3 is CASMSAGIFYNEQFF. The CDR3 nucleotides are TGTGCCAGCATGTCGGCGGGAATATTCTACAATGAGCAGTTCTTC.

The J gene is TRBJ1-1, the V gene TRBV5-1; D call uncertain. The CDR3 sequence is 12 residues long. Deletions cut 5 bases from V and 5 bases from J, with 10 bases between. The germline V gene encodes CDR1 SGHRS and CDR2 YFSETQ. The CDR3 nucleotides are TGCGCCAGCAGGGAGGGTTTAACTGAAGCTTTCTTT. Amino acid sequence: CASREGLTEAFF.

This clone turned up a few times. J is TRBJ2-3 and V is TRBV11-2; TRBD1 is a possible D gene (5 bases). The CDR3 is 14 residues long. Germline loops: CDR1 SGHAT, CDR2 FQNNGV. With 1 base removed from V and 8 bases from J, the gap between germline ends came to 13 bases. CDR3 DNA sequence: TGTGCCAGCAGCTTAGGCGGTCAGGGCGTTACGCAGTATTTT. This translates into CASSLGGQGVTQYF.

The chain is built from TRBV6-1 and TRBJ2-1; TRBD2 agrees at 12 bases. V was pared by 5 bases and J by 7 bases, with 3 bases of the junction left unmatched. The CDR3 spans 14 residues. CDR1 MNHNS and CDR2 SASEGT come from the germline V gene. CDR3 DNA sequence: TGTGCCAGCAGTAGACTAGCGGGAGTGAATGAGCAGTTCTTC. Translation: CASSRLAGVNEQFF.

CDR3 nucleotides: TGTGCCAGCAGTGTGCTAGCGGGAAGGGGTGAGCAGTTCTTC. Its translation is CASSVLAGRGEQFF. J is TRBJ2-1 and V is TRBV9; 9 bases align to TRBD2. The trim removed 5 bases at V and 9 bases at J, leaving 9 bases unmatched. This CDR3 has 14 amino acids. In germline, CDR1 is SGDLS, CDR2 YYNGEE.

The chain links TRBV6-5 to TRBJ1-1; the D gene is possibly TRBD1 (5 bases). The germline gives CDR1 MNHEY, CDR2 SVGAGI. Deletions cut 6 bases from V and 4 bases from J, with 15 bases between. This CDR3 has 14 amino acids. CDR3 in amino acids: CASRRQSVGTEAFF. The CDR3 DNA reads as TGTGCCAGCAGGCGACAGTCTGTTGGCACTGAAGCTTTCTTT.

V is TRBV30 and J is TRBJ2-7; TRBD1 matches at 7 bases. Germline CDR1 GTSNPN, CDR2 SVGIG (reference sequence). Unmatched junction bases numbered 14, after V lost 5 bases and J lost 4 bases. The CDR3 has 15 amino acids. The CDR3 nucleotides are TGTGCCTGGTCCCCCGGACAGGACGGGAATTACGAGCAGTACTTC. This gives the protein CAWSPGQDGNYEQYF. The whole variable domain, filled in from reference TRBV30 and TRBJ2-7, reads SQTIHQWPATLVQPVGSPLSLECTVEGTSNPNLYWYRQAAGRGLQLLFYSVGIGQISSEVPQNLSASRPQDRQFILSSKKLLLSDSGFYLCAWSPGQDGNYEQYFGPGTRLTVT.

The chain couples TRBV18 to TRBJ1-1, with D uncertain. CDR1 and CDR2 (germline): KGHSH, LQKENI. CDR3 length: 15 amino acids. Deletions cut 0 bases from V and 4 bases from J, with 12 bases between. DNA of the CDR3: TGTGCCAGCTCACCACCTATCGGCCCGGGCACTGAAGCTTTCTTT. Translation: CASSPPIGPGTEAFF.

The DNA for the CDR3 is TGTGCCTGGAGTGTGGCGGGGGGCATCACAGATACGCAGTATTTT. Translated: CAWSVAGGITDTQYF. The genes are TRBV30 and TRBJ2-3; 8 positions agree with TRBD2. The junction had 4 bases not matched to a gene; V was cut back by 0 bases and J by 2 bases. Germline V gene data show CDR1 as GTSNPN and CDR2 as SVGIG (reference sequence). The CDR3 consists of 15 residues.

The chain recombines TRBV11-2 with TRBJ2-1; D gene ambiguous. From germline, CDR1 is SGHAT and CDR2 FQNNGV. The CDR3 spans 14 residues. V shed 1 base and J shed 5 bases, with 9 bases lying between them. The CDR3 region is CASSLGVADNEQFF. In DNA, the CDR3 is TGTGCCAGCAGCTTAGGGGTAGCCGACAATGAGCAGTTCTTC.

CDR3 loop: CASSLAADASGNTIYF. The CDR3 DNA sequence: TGTGCCAGCAGCTTAGCAGCGGACGCCTCTGGAAACACCATATATTTT. The V gene is TRBV7-6, the J gene TRBJ1-3, with D unresolved. Germline V gene data show CDR1 as SGHVS and CDR2 as FNYEAQ. V gave up 0 bases and J gave up 0 bases, with 9 bases separating them. The CDR3 is 16 amino acids.

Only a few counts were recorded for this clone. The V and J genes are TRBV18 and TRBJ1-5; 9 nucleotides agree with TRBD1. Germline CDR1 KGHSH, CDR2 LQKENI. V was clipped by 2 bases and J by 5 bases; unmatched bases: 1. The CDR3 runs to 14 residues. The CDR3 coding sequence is TGTGCCAGCTCACCAAGGGACAGGGATCAGCCCCAGCATTTT. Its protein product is CASSPRDRDQPQHF.

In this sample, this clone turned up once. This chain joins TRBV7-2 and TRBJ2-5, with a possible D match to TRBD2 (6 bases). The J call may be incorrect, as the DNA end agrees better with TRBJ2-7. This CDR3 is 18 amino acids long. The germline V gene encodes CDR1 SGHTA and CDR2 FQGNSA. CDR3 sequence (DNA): TGTGCCAGCAGCGAATACCCCGGGGCGGGGACGAGCTCCTACGAGCAGTACTTC. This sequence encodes CASSEYPGAGTSSYEQYF.

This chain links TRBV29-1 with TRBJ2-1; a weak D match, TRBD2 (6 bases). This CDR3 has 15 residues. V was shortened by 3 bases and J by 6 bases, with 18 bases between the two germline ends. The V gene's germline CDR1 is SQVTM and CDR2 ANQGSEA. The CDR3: CSVEVSGGLFNEQFF. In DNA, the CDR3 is TGCAGCGTTGAGGTATCTGGGGGACTCTTCAATGAGCAGTTCTTC.

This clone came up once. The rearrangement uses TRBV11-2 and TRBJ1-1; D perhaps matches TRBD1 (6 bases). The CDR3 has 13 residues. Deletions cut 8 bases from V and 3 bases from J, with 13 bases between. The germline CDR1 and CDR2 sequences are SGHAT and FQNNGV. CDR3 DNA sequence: TGTGCCAGCTTTCGAGGGGGACACACTGAAGCTTTCTTT. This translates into CASFRGGHTEAFF.

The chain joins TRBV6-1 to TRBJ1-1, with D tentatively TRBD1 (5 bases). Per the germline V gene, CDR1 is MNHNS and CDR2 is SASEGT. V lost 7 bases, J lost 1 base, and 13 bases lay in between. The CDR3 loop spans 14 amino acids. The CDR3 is CASKPDSWNTEAFF. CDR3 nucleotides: TGTGCCAGCAAACCCGACAGCTGGAACACTGAAGCTTTCTTT.

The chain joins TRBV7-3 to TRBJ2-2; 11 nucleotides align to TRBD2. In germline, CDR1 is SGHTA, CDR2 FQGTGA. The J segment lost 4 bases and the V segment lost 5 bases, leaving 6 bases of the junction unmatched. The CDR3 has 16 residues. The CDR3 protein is CASSHGLAGGTGELFF. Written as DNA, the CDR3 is TGTGCCAGCAGCCACGGGCTAGCGGGGGGCACCGGGGAGCTGTTTTTT.

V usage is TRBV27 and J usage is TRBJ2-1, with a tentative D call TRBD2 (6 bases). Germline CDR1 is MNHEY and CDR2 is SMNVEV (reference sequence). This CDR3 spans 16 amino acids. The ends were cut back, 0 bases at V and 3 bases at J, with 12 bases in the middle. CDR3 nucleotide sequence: TGTGCCAGCAGTTTATCGCGGGGTTCGTACTACAATGAGCAGTTCTTC. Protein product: CASSLSRGSYYNEQFF.

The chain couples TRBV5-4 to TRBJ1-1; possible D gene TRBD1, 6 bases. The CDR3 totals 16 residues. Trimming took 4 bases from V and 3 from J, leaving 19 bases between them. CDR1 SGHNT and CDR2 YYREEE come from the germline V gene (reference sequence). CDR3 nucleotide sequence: TGTGCCAGCAGCCGACGAGGGGGGGGGAGAGACACTGAAGCTTTCTTT. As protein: CASSRRGGGRDTEAFF.

CDR3: CASSIGGSLNTEAFF. For the CDR3, the DNA is TGTGCCAGTAGTATAGGCGGGAGCCTGAACACTGAAGCTTTCTTT. The chain employs TRBV19 and TRBJ1-1; D uncertain. The germline gives CDR1 LNHDA, CDR2 SQIVND (reference sequence). This CDR3 comprises 15 residues. V shed 1 base and J shed 0 bases, with 9 bases lying between them.

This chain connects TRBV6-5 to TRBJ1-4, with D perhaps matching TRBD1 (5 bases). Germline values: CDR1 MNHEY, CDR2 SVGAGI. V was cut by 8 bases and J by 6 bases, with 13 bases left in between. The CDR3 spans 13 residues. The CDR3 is CASRWPGYEKLFF. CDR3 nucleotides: TGTGCCAGCCGCTGGCCAGGGTATGAAAAACTGTTTTTT.

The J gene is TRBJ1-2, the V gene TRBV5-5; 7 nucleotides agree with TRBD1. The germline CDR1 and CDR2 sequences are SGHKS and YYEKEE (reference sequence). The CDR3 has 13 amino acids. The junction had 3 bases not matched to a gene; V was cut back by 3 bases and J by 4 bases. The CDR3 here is CASSSGQSYGYTF. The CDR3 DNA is TGTGCCAGCAGCTCGGGACAGAGCTATGGCTACACCTTC.